This T cell receptor (beta chain) was recovered during a study of blood T cell repertoires in COVID-19. Background on the study: The origin of the acute and convalescent COVID-19 samples was the United States, Italy and Spain.

Original data processing: Estimation of nucleated cell counts was performed using reference gene primer amplification. The data were produced by immunoSEQ multiplex PCR, yet TCRdb's version contains in-frame clones alone and is incomplete. That table furnishes V, J and clone size, whereas the DNA furnished D and trimming. The table shows a few hundred thousand clones, with roughly nine tenths occurring only once. The CDR3 is 12 residues long. V was shortened by 5 bases and J by 8 bases, with 10 bases between the two germline ends. Germline loops: CDR1 MDHEN, CDR2 SYDVKM. The sequenced sample consisted of PBMCs or T cells enriched from blood (not recorded which). This clonotype was obtained from a woman between 40 and 55 years old who had recovered from COVID-19. The rearrangement links TRBV28 to TRBJ2-1; TRBD2 might be the D (5 bases). CDR3 residues: CASSEQRDEQFF. The CDR3 bases are TGTGCCAGCAGTGAGCAGAGGGATGAGCAGTTCTTC.